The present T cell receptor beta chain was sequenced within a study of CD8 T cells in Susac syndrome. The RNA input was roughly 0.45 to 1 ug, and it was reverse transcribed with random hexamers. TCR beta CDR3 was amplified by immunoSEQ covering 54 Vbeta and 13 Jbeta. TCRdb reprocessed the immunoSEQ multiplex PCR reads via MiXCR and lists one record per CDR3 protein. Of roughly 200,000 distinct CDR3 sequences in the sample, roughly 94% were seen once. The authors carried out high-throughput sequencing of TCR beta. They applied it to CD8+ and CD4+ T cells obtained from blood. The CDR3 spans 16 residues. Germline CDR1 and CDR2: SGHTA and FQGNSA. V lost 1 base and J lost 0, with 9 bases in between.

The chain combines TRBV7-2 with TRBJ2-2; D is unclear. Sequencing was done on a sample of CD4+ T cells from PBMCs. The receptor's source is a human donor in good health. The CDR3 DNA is TGTGCCAGCAGCTTAGTGGCAGCCGCGAACACCGGGGAGCTGTTTTTT. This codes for CASSLVAAANTGELFF.